Below are 21 T cell receptor beta chains sequenced from a single sample in a study of blood T cell repertoires in COVID-19. Assay: immunoSEQ multiplex PCR; the TCRdb copy retains only in-frame clones and omits some. The table has 150,000 to 200,000 clones, approximately 88% seen once. The specimen sequenced was PBMCs or T cells enriched from blood (not recorded which). These receptors originate from a woman in her sixties who had recovered from COVID-19.

This clone turned up a few times. CDR3 in amino acids: CASSEGGLGELFF. Written as DNA, the CDR3 is TGCGCCAGCAGTGAAGGTGGGCTCGGGGAGCTGTTTTTT. The chain carries TRBV10-1 and TRBJ2-2; D is unclear. Trimming took off 3 bases at V and 7 bases at J, with 9 bases between the two ends. Germline assignment: CDR1 WNHNN and CDR2 SYGVQD (reference sequence). CDR3 length: 13 residues.

The chain uses TRBV10-3 and TRBJ2-3; D is possibly TRBD1 (5 bases). V was cut by 3 bases and J by 0 bases, with 7 bases left in between. Germline CDR1 reads ENHRY; CDR2 reads SYGVKD. This CDR3 comprises 14 residues. The CDR3 loop reads CAISDRGSTDTQYF. CDR3 DNA: TGTGCCATCAGTGATAGGGGTAGCACAGATACGCAGTATTTT.

The chain couples TRBV11-2 to TRBJ1-5; the D is unclear. The CDR3 sequence is 13 residues long. The V and J ends lost 5 bases and 5 bases respectively, with 10 bases between them. Germline V gene lookup returns CDR1 SGHAT and CDR2 FQNNGV. The CDR3 spells CASSPNPDQPQHF. CDR3 DNA: TGTGCCAGCAGCCCCAATCCGGATCAGCCCCAGCATTTT.

The chain recombines TRBV3-1 (or the pseudogene TRBV3-2) with TRBJ2-4, with 14 bases that match TRBD2. J was trimmed by 2 bases and V by 3 bases; bases with no gene match: 3. Germline CDR1 LGHDT, CDR2 YNNKEL (reference sequence). The CDR3 covers 17 residues. The CDR3 DNA is TGTGCCAGCAGCCAGACTAGCGGGGGGGTAACCAAAAACATTCAGTACTTC. It yields the protein CASSQTSGGVTKNIQYF.

The chain has TRBV6-5 and TRBJ2-2, with D maybe TRBD2 (6 bases). Germline-derived CDR1 and CDR2 are MNHEY and SVGAGI. V gave up 3 bases and J gave up 3 bases, with 8 bases separating them. The CDR3 loop spans 14 amino acids. The CDR3 region is CASSYGLYTGELFF. CDR3 DNA: TGTGCCAGCAGTTATGGACTATACACCGGGGAGCTGTTTTTT.

The V call is TRBV30, the J call TRBJ2-1, with D possibly matching TRBD1 (5 bases). Trimming stripped 0 bases from V and 8 bases from J, with 14 bases between. Germline values: CDR1 GTSNPN, CDR2 SVGIG (reference sequence). The CDR3 loop spans 14 amino acids. The CDR3 DNA reads as TGTGCCTGGAGTGTACATCTAGTAGGGGATGAGCAGTTCTTC. The encoded protein is CAWSVHLVGDEQFF.

This clone was seen just once. This chain links TRBV27 with TRBJ2-7; D perhaps matches TRBD1 (8 bases). CDR3 length: 15 residues. Trimming stripped 6 bases from V and 2 bases from J, with 17 bases between. Germline V lookup: CDR1 MNHEY, CDR2 SMNVEV (reference sequence). The CDR3 DNA follows: TGTGCCAGCAGAGCGGACAGGGAGGGAACCTACGAGCAGTACTTC. As protein: CASRADREGTYEQYF.

This clone was counted a single time. The gene calls are TRBV18 and TRBJ1-2, with a tentative D call TRBD1 (6 bases). The CDR3 runs to 14 residues. Germline assignment: CDR1 KGHSH and CDR2 LQKENI. Deletions cut 2 bases from V and 6 bases from J, with 13 bases between. CDR3 in amino acids: CASSPYGQIDGYTF. DNA of the CDR3: TGTGCCAGCTCACCATACGGACAGATAGATGGCTACACCTTC.

This clone was detected only once. The chain uses TRBV20-1 and TRBJ2-1, with D perhaps matching TRBD1 (5 bases). This CDR3 has 13 residues. Germline V CDR1 and CDR2: DFQATT, SNEGSKA (reference sequence). The V end was cut by 3 bases, the J end by 0 bases, with 6 bases between. CDR3 residues: CSASDSSYNEQFF. The CDR3, as DNA: TGCAGTGCTAGTGACAGCTCCTACAATGAGCAGTTCTTC.

The J gene is TRBJ1-1, the V gene TRBV12-3 or TRBV12-4; D might be TRBD1 (5 bases). The CDR3 consists of 13 residues. V lost 3 bases and J 4 bases, leaving 9 bases between the germline ends. CDR3 region: CASSFDQGTEAFF. CDR3 bases: TGTGCCAGCAGTTTTGATCAGGGCACTGAAGCTTTCTTT.

This chain joins TRBV9 and TRBJ1-1, with D unresolved. The CDR3 is made up of 15 amino acids. The V and J ends lost 4 bases and 0 bases respectively, with 13 bases between them. The germline CDR1 and CDR2 sequences are SGDLS and YYNGEE. CDR3: CASSSWEGMNTEAFF. The CDR3 nucleotides read TGTGCCAGCAGCTCATGGGAGGGCATGAACACTGAAGCTTTCTTT.

This clone occurred once. The chain is built from TRBV4-1 and TRBJ2-7, with 10 bases matching TRBD2. Trimming took 3 bases from V and 6 from J; bases not matched to a gene: 23. Germline CDR1 is MGHRA and CDR2 is YSYEKL. The CDR3 has 20 amino acids. For the CDR3, the DNA is TGCGCCAGCAGCCACCAACCGCCGGGACTAGCGCATCGAGAATGGGGCGAGCAGTACTTC. This encodes CASSHQPPGLAHREWGEQYF.

The CDR3 region is CASSLPSPEALNTEAFF. The CDR3, as DNA: TGTGCCAGCAGCTTACCGTCCCCCGAGGCTCTAAACACTGAAGCTTTCTTT. The chain employs TRBV5-4 and TRBJ1-1; no firm D call. V lost 2 bases and J lost 2, with 19 bases in between. The CDR3 consists of 17 residues. CDR1 SGHNT and CDR2 YYREEE come from the germline V gene (reference sequence). Complete variable domain (other parts from reference TRBV5-4 and TRBJ1-1): ETGVTQSPTHLIKTRGQQVTLRCSSQSGHNTVSWYQQALGQGPQFIFQYYREEENGRGNFPPRFSGLQFPNYSSELNVNALELDDSALYLCASSLPSPEALNTEAFFGQGTRLTVV.

This rearrangement joins TRBV3-1 (or the pseudogene TRBV3-2) to TRBJ1-6; a weak D match, TRBD1 (5 bases). Germline V gene data show CDR1 as LGHDT and CDR2 as YNNKEL (reference sequence). Deletions cut 1 base from V and 11 bases from J, with 9 bases between. The CDR3 loop spans 13 amino acids. This CDR3 is CASSQGQGTPLHF. CDR3 bases: TGTGCCAGCAGCCAAGGGCAGGGTACACCCCTCCACTTT.

In its sample, this clone was seen once. The chain combines TRBV7-3 with TRBJ1-1, with D maybe TRBD1 (6 bases). Germline V lookup: CDR1 SGHTA, CDR2 FQGTGA. The CDR3 spans 13 residues. The germline V and J ends were trimmed by 5 bases and 1 base, with 8 bases remaining between them. The DNA of the CDR3 is TGTGCCAGCAGCGAACAGGGGAACACTGAAGCTTTCTTT. Amino acids: CASSEQGNTEAFF.

The chain couples TRBV9 to TRBJ1-2, with D maybe TRBD1 (5 bases). The CDR3 is 13 residues long. Germline V gene sequence: CDR1 SGDLS, CDR2 YYNGEE. Trimming pared 3 bases from V and 6 bases from J, leaving 12 bases between. CDR3 protein: CASSGPGLDGYTF. In DNA, the CDR3 is TGTGCCAGCAGCGGACCAGGGCTGGATGGCTACACCTTC.

The gene calls are TRBV7-9 and TRBJ1-1; no clear D gene. Trimming left V 2 bases short and J 1 base short, with 8 bases between. Germline V lookup: CDR1 SEHNR, CDR2 FQNEAQ (reference sequence). The CDR3 extends over 14 amino acids. The CDR3 DNA reads TGTGCCAGCAGCTTATTGTCCCAGAACACTGAAGCTTTCTTT. Translated, it gives CASSLLSQNTEAFF.

The table lists this clone with a few counts. CDR3: CASRVQGAVQPQHF. CDR3 nucleotide sequence: TGTGCCAGCAGGGTACAGGGGGCCGTTCAGCCCCAGCATTTT. This chain connects TRBV6-5 to TRBJ1-5; TRBD1 matches at 9 bases. Germline lookup yields CDR1 MNHEY and CDR2 SVGAGI. V dropped 6 bases and J dropped 6; count of bases not matched to a gene: 6. The CDR3 contains 14 residues.

The rearrangement uses TRBV3-1 (or the pseudogene TRBV3-2) and TRBJ1-5; D is perhaps TRBD1 (5 bases). Germline V gives CDR1 LGHDT, CDR2 YNNKEL (reference sequence). The CDR3 has 15 amino acids. V was clipped by 4 bases and J by 5 bases, with 15 bases between them. For the CDR3, the DNA is TGTGCCAGCAGCCCTGCTCTTGGGGGGGATCAGCCCCAGCATTTT. This codes for CASSPALGGDQPQHF.

The chain links TRBV18 to TRBJ1-2; 7 positions agree with TRBD1. The CDR3 contains 15 residues. Germline V CDR1 and CDR2: KGHSH, LQKENI. Trimming at V came to 3 bases and at J to 0 bases, leaving 4 bases not matched to a gene. The chain's CDR3 is CASSPLGQPNYGYTF. Written as DNA, the CDR3 is TGTGCCAGCTCACCCTTGGGACAGCCTAACTATGGCTACACCTTC. The whole variable domain, remainder taken from reference TRBV18 and TRBJ1-2, is NAGVMQNPRHLVRRRGQEARLRCSPMKGHSHVYWYRQLPEEGLKFMVYLQKENIIDESGMPKERFSAEFPKEGPSILRIQQVVRGDSAAYFCASSPLGQPNYGYTFGSGTRLTVV.

The chain employs TRBV7-6 and TRBJ2-1, with 10 bases matching TRBD2. CDR1 and CDR2 (germline): SGHVS, FNYEAQ. The CDR3 loop spans 14 amino acids. The V gene end was trimmed by 1 base and the J gene end by 8 bases; junction bases not matched to a gene: 2. DNA for the CDR3: TGTGCCAGCAGCTTAGGGCTAGCGGGAGATGAGCAGTTCTTC. As protein: CASSLGLAGDEQFF.